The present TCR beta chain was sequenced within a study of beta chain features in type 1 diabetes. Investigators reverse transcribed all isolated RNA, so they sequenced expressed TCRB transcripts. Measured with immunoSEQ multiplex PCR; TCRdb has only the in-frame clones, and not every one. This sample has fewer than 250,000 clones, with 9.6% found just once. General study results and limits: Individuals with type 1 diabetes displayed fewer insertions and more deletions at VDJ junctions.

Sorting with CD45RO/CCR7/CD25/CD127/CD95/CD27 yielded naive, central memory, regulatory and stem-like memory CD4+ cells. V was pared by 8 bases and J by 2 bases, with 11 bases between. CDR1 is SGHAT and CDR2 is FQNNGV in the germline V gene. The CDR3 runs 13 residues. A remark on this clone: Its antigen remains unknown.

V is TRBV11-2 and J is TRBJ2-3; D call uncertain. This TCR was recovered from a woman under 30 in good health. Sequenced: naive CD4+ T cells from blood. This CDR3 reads CASVQAITDTQYF. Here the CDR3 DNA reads TGTGCCAGCGTCCAGGCTATCACAGATACGCAGTATTTT.